The 13 T cell receptor beta chains given below trace back to one sample, sequenced in a study of vaccination effects on CD4 cells after COVID-19. Some clones are missing from TCRdb's copy, which holds only in-frame ones; the method was immunoSEQ multiplex PCR. The table has some 15,000 clones, roughly 75% seen once; the top ten hold roughly 17%. ViraFEST expansion of antigen-specific CD4+ T cells with viral peptide pools preceded sequencing. Culture lasted about 10 days before CD4+ T cell isolation. Infection with SARS-CoV-2 occurred in the person between March and December 2020, and PCR confirmed it. Everyone in the study got two shots of either the BNT162b2 or mRNA-1273 vaccine. Their specific antigens are unknown. Sequences were derived from CD4+ T cells from PBMCs cultured with SARS-CoV-2 spike peptides, sampled after COVID-19 vaccination. All receptors come from a human donor who had a prior SARS-CoV-2 infection.

The rearrangement uses TRBV5-1 and TRBJ2-7; TRBD1 aligns across 9 bases. Trimming took 5 bases from V and 0 from J; bases not matched to a gene: 6. Germline V gene sequence: CDR1 SGHRS, CDR2 YFSETQ. CDR3 size: 15 residues. The CDR3 reads CASSQTGGLSYEQYF. In nucleotides, the CDR3 is TGCGCCAGCAGTCAGACAGGGGGTCTCTCCTACGAGCAGTACTTC.

This clone was seen more than once but under ten times. CDR3 DNA: TGTGCCTGGAGTGTTTCGTCGAGCTATGGCTACACCTTC. It yields the protein CAWSVSSSYGYTF. The chain joins TRBV30 to TRBJ1-2; D unresolved. There are 13 residues in the CDR3. Per germline, CDR1 GTSNPN and CDR2 SVGIG (reference sequence). Between the trimmed V and J ends, which lost 0 bases and 4 bases, there was a span of 9 bases. The variable domain in full, with the rest retrieved from reference TRBV30 and TRBJ1-2, is SQTIHQWPATLVQPVGSPLSLECTVEGTSNPNLYWYRQAAGRGLQLLFYSVGIGQISSEVPQNLSASRPQDRQFILSSKKLLLSDSGFYLCAWSVSSSYGYTFGSGTRLTVV.

The chain recombines TRBV6-5 with TRBJ2-5; a possible D gene is TRBD1 (6 bases). The CDR3 sequence is 13 residues long. V shed 5 bases and J shed 0 bases, with 7 bases lying between them. Germline V lookup: CDR1 MNHEY, CDR2 SVGAGI. The CDR3 bases are TGTGCCAGCAGTAGACAGGACCAAGAGACCCAGTACTTC. This encodes CASSRQDQETQYF.

The V call is TRBV7-2, the J call TRBJ2-1; 10 bases match TRBD2. Germline V gives CDR1 SGHTA, CDR2 FQGNSA. The J segment lost 6 bases and the V segment lost 5 bases, leaving 19 bases of the junction unmatched. This CDR3 is 19 amino acids long. The DNA of the CDR3 is TGTGCCAGCAGCCCAGAGGGGAGGGGAGCGGGGGGGCGTCTCAATGAGCAGTTCTTC. This sequence encodes CASSPEGRGAGGRLNEQFF.

The rearrangement joins TRBV6-1 to TRBJ2-1, with 7 bases aligning to TRBD2. The CDR3 sequence is 15 residues long. Germline V gives CDR1 MNHNS, CDR2 SASEGT. Trimming took 2 bases from V and 7 from J; bases not matched to a gene: 8. The CDR3: CASSEPTSPRNEQFF. The DNA of the CDR3 is TGTGCCAGCAGTGAACCGACTAGCCCTAGAAATGAGCAGTTCTTC.

The chain joins TRBV3-1 (or the pseudogene TRBV3-2) to TRBJ2-1, with 8 bases fitting TRBD2. The V and J ends lost 0 bases and 5 bases, in that order; junction bases with no gene match: 9. Germline V gene data show CDR1 as LGHDT and CDR2 as YNNKEL (reference sequence). This CDR3 is built from 17 residues. The CDR3 spells CASSQDQTGGPDNEQFF. The CDR3 region has the DNA TGTGCCAGCAGCCAAGATCAAACGGGGGGGCCTGACAATGAGCAGTTCTTC.

This clone was observed once. The chain recombines TRBV5-3 with TRBJ1-1; no reliable D call. TRBV5-3 is an ORF for which the function is uncertain. This CDR3 spans 16 amino acids. The V end lost 0 bases, the J end lost 0 bases, and 12 bases lay between the germline ends. The CDR3 loop reads CARSLVRRLMNTEAFF. The CDR3 bases are TGTGCCAGAAGCTTGGTCAGGCGGTTGATGAACACTGAAGCTTTCTTT.

This sequence joins TRBV3-1 (or the pseudogene TRBV3-2) and TRBJ2-5; possible D gene TRBD2, 7 bases. The ends were cut back, 0 bases at V and 12 bases at J, with 14 bases in the middle. This CDR3 region has 13 residues. Germline V gene sequence: CDR1 LGHDT, CDR2 YNNKEL (reference sequence). The CDR3 bases are TGTGCCAGCAGCCAAGATTGGGGGGGCGAGGAGTACTTC. This encodes CASSQDWGGEEYF.

This rearrangement joins TRBV6-2 or TRBV6-3 to TRBJ2-1; D gene unclear. The CDR3 contains 17 residues. Germline CDR1 and CDR2: MNHEY and SVGEGT. V lost 6 bases to trimming and J lost 5 bases, with 23 bases between them. The CDR3 nucleotides are TGTGCCAGCAGCCGAGGAGCAAGGGCAGGAGTCAACAATGAGCAGTTCTTC. Protein product: CASSRGARAGVNNEQFF.

The chain carries TRBV9 and TRBJ2-3; the match to TRBD2 covers 8 bases. The J segment lost 0 bases and the V segment lost 6 bases, leaving 6 bases of the junction unmatched. Germline V gene sequence: CDR1 SGDLS, CDR2 YYNGEE. There are 15 residues in the CDR3. This CDR3 is CASTGGSWSTDTQYF. In DNA form, the CDR3 reads TGTGCCAGCACGGGGGGGTCGTGGAGCACAGATACGCAGTATTTT.

The chain couples TRBV5-6 to TRBJ2-5; the match to TRBD2 covers 7 bases. Germline assignment: CDR1 SGHDT and CDR2 YYEEEE. With V trimmed by 3 bases and J by 4 bases, 9 bases remained unmatched. The CDR3 spans 15 residues. The CDR3 coding sequence is TGTGCCAGCAGCTCCTCGGCGCGGGGGTTAGAGACCCAGTACTTC. It yields the protein CASSSSARGLETQYF.

This CDR3 reads CASSSRNRRNSPLHF. In DNA form, the CDR3 reads TGTGCCAGCAGTTCTAGGAACAGACGGAATTCACCCCTCCACTTT. The chain joins TRBV7-2 to TRBJ1-6; no clear D. This CDR3 is built from 15 residues. Per the germline V gene, CDR1 is SGHTA and CDR2 is FQGNSA. V was trimmed by 6 bases and J by 7 bases, leaving 16 bases between them.

This chain links TRBV7-2 with TRBJ2-2; 9 bases line up with TRBD2. Germline CDR1 and CDR2: SGHTA and FQGNSA. This CDR3 comprises 17 residues. J gave up 4 bases and V 3 bases, and 9 bases lay outside the gene matches. CDR3 amino acids: CASSFPVAGGGTGELFF. CDR3 sequence (DNA): TGTGCCAGCAGCTTCCCCGTGGCGGGAGGGGGCACCGGGGAGCTGTTTTTT.